The text below deals with one TCR beta chain. As yet, its antigen is unknown. The CDR3 consists of 13 residues. V dropped 0 bases and J dropped 3 bases, with 3 bases sitting between them. Germline-derived CDR1 and CDR2 are SGHRS and YFSETQ. This specimen comes from a study of early stage breast cancer tumors. In the study overall: About 70% of the 16 invasive tumors were ER+, PR+ and HER2-. Average read coverage per sample was about 10-fold.

Data came from immunoSEQ multiplex PCR; TCRdb stores just in-frame clones and leaves some out. The sample yields more than 55,000 clones, 60% to 85% seen once. Findings of the study overall: Compared with adjacent normal breast tissue, tumors showed 2 to 2.5-fold greater T cell density and higher clonality.

This receptor was obtained from a person aged 25 to 39 with breast cancer. J is TRBJ1-4 and V is TRBV5-1; D call uncertain. The sequenced material came from blood. For the CDR3, the DNA is TGCGCCAGCAGCTTGGAGCCTAATGAAAAACTGTTTTTT. This encodes CASSLEPNEKLFF.